This T cell receptor beta chain was identified in a study of blood T cells in healthy people across ages. It was with a sample-barcoded 5' primer and a J-beta primer mix that a second PCR of about 6 to 12 cycles was run. TCRdb independently ran MiXCR on the 5' RACE reads; one entry per CDR3 protein. Of approximately 800,000 distinct CDR3 sequences in the sample, around 25% are singletons; the top ten hold 3% to 4%. This sample also appeared in a second study, on T cells of mothers and their children.

The source is a boy younger than 18 in good health. The specimen was blood.

CDR3 sequence (DNA): TGTGCCATCAGTTCCGCCCAGGGGTTGTATGAGCAGTTCTTC. Translated, it gives CAISSAQGLYEQFF. The chain joins TRBV10-3 to TRBJ2-5, with D possibly TRBD1 on 6 matching bases. The DNA end is a closer match to TRBJ2-1, so the J assignment may be wrong. CDR1 and CDR2 (germline): ENHRY, SYGVKD. This CDR3 is 14 amino acids long.